Each of the 7 T cell receptor beta chains below was sequenced from the same sample in a study of regulatory T cells in long-lasting Graves disease. Libraries of TCR beta came from iRepertoire HTBI primers plus Arm-PCR of CDR3 regions. A single record per CDR3 protein comes from TCRdb applying MiXCR to the multiplex PCR reads. The sample comprises under 300,000 distinct CDR3 sequences, 20% of which are singletons, and approximately 15% rests with the top ten. Time point described: newly diagnosed GD, antithyroid drugs for less than 3 months. Following extraction of RNA from PBMCs, that RNA was used to make the TCR library. The specimen was peripheral blood mononuclear cells (PBMCs), collected at new diagnosis, from a patient treated with antithyroid drugs. The receptors derive from a female donor with Graves disease.

This clonotype was counted at least ten times. The chain employs TRBV19 and TRBJ2-6, with D tentatively TRBD1 (5 bases). The CDR3 covers 15 residues. Deletions cut 10 bases from V and 0 bases from J, with 13 bases between. From germline, CDR1 is LNHDA and CDR2 SQIVND (reference sequence). DNA for the CDR3: TGTGCCACACGCGAAGACAGCTCTGGGGCCAACGTCCTGACTTTC. This translates into CATREDSSGANVLTF.

The chain's CDR3 is CASSFPPTRDIRETQYF. CDR3 nucleotide sequence: TGTGCCAGCAGCTTCCCACCAACCAGGGACATTAGGGAGACCCAGTACTTC. This rearrangement joins TRBV5-5 to TRBJ2-5; perhaps TRBD1 as D (6 bases). The CDR3 contains 17 residues. Germline CDR1 reads SGHKS; CDR2 reads YYEKEE (reference sequence). Trimming removed 2 bases from V and 5 bases from J, with 22 bases in between.

CDR3 loop: CASSYLDPYEQYF. The CDR3 DNA reads TGTGCCAGCAGTTACCTGGACCCCTACGAGCAGTACTTC. The chain carries TRBV6-5 and TRBJ2-7; the D is unclear. V was shortened by 2 bases and J by 2 bases, with 7 bases between the two germline ends. Germline-derived CDR1 and CDR2 are MNHEY and SVGAGI. This CDR3 region has 13 residues.

This clonotype was detected ten times or more. The rearrangement joins TRBV5-1 to TRBJ1-6; the match to TRBD1 covers 9 bases. The V and J ends lost 4 bases and 10 bases, in that order; junction bases with no gene match: 9. Germline V CDR1 and CDR2: SGHRS, YFSETQ. The CDR3 contains 15 residues. The CDR3, as DNA: TGCGCCAGCAGCATCGGGACAGGGTCTCAATCACCCCTCCACTTT. Residues: CASSIGTGSQSPLHF. The whole variable domain, filled in from reference TRBV5-1 and TRBJ1-6, reads KAGVTQTPRYLIKTRGQQVTLSCSPISGHRSVSWYQQTPGQGLQFLFEYFSETQRNKGNFPGRFSGRQFSNSRSEMNVSTLELGDSALYLCASSIGTGSQSPLHFGNGTRLTVT.

Ten or more counts support this clonotype. This chain links TRBV12-3 or TRBV12-4 with TRBJ2-4; D unclear. Deletions cut 5 bases from V and 0 bases from J, with 17 bases between. The CDR3 has 17 residues. The CDR3 protein is CASSQKTGPLAKNIQYF. The CDR3 region has the DNA TGTGCCAGCAGTCAAAAGACCGGACCCTTAGCCAAAAACATTCAGTACTTC.

This clonotype came up many times. The chain has TRBV27 and TRBJ1-1, with 10 bases that match TRBD1. V shed 3 bases, J shed 7 bases, and the junction held 5 bases outside the gene matches. CDR3 length: 14 residues. Germline V lookup: CDR1 MNHEY, CDR2 SMNVEV (reference sequence). CDR3 region: CASSFRQGAGEAFF. For the CDR3, the DNA is TGTGCCAGCAGTTTTCGACAGGGGGCTGGTGAAGCTTTCTTT.

CDR3 coding DNA: TGTGCCAGCAGTTCCATTAGCAATCAGCCCCAGCATTTT. Its protein is CASSSISNQPQHF. This rearrangement joins TRBV27 to TRBJ1-5; no firm D call. The CDR3 length is 13 residues. The germline V and J ends were trimmed by 4 bases and 0 bases, with 4 bases remaining between them. Per the germline V gene, CDR1 is MNHEY and CDR2 is SMNVEV (reference sequence).